Shown below are 30 T cell receptor beta chains from a single sample sequenced in a study of molecular identifiers for immune sequencing clone quantification. TCRdb passed the PCR reads through MiXCR, listing each CDR3 protein once. Of about 98,000 distinct CDR3 sequences detected, around 37% appear once; the ten largest clones hold around a tenth. The material sequenced was naive CD8+ T cells from blood, with Jurkat cell RNA spiked in. Regarding subset: FACS-sorted CD8+CD4-CCR7+CD45RA+ naive T cells. The receptors here all came from a human donor in good health. Some libraries in this study had Jurkat cell RNA spiked in.

The gene calls are TRBV7-7 and TRBJ2-2; maybe TRBD2 (5 bases). In germline, CDR1 is SSHAT, CDR2 FNYEAQ (reference sequence). The CDR3 runs 14 residues. V lost 5 bases to trimming and J lost 5 bases, with 12 bases between them. CDR3 nucleotide sequence: TGTGCCAGCAGCATAGGGCCGGGGACCGGGGAGCTGTTTTTT. Protein sequence: CASSIGPGTGELFF.

This sequence joins TRBV25-1 and TRBJ2-1; D call uncertain. The DNA end is a closer match to TRBJ2-7, so the J assignment may be wrong. The germline CDR1 and CDR2 sequences are MGHDK and SYGVNS. This CDR3 has 13 residues. The CDR3 region is CASSTQVYNEQYF. The CDR3, as DNA: TGTGCCAGCAGTACCCAGGTCTACAATGAGCAGTACTTC.

The table lists this clonotype with a few counts. The V gene is TRBV24-1, the J gene TRBJ2-3; perhaps TRBD2 as D (5 bases). Trimming took off 0 bases at V and 6 bases at J, with 9 bases between the two ends. This CDR3 region has 14 residues. Germline values: CDR1 KGHDR, CDR2 SFDVKD. The CDR3 here is CATSDLEGPDTQYF. DNA for the CDR3: TGTGCCACCAGTGATTTGGAGGGTCCGGATACGCAGTATTTT.

This clonotype was counted at least ten times. CDR3 residues: CASSDFSGRETQYF. The DNA for the CDR3 is TGTGCCAGCAGCGATTTTAGCGGGAGAGAGACCCAGTACTTC. This chain connects TRBV7-2 to TRBJ2-5; 9 positions agree with TRBD2. The CDR3 covers 14 residues. CDR1 is SGHTA, CDR2 FQGNSA, per germline. The junction had 5 bases not matched to a gene; V was cut back by 5 bases and J by 4 bases.

J is TRBJ2-7 and V is TRBV10-3, with 7 bases that match TRBD1. The CDR3 is 13 amino acids. V lost 7 bases, J lost 2 bases, and 5 bases stayed unmatched. Germline loops: CDR1 ENHRY, CDR2 SYGVKD. The CDR3 is CAINNDRAYEQYF. The DNA of the CDR3 is TGTGCCATCAACAACGACAGGGCCTACGAGCAGTACTTC.

A single count supports this clonotype. This may stem from a read error, because a much larger clone lies one nucleotide away. The J gene is TRBJ1-1, the V gene TRBV15, with D hard to call. This CDR3 has 17 residues. CDR1 and CDR2 from the germline V gene are LNHNV and YYDKDF (reference sequence). CDR3 in DNA: TGTGCCATCAGCAGAGATCGGTGGGAGGCCTCGAGCACTGAAGCTTTCTTT. Translated: CAISRDRWEASSTEAFF.

This clonotype was observed many times. The chain links TRBV13 to TRBJ2-5; D possibly corresponds to TRBD2 (5 bases). Germline loops: CDR1 PRHDT, CDR2 FYEKMQ (reference sequence). V shed 8 bases and J shed 1 base, with 11 bases lying between them. The CDR3 is 13 residues long. The CDR3 here is CASSRGLQETQYF. The CDR3 region has the DNA TGTGCCAGCTCCCGCGGACTCCAAGAGACCCAGTACTTC.

This clonotype turned up a few times. CDR3 residues: CASSQGLVSGEQYF. In DNA form, the CDR3 reads TGTGCCAGCAGTCAGGGACTAGTCTCGGGCGAGCAGTACTTC. This rearrangement joins TRBV12-3 or TRBV12-4 to TRBJ2-7; 8 bases fit TRBD2. J gave up 6 bases and V 5 bases, and 9 bases lay outside the gene matches. This CDR3 comprises 14 residues.

The chain is built from TRBV10-3 and TRBJ2-3, with TRBD2 as a possible D gene (5 bases). Germline CDR1 and CDR2: ENHRY and SYGVKD. This CDR3 comprises 15 residues. Between the trimmed V and J ends, which lost 2 bases and 0 bases, there was a span of 9 bases. The CDR3 DNA reads TGTGCCATCAGTGAGACTAGACCTAGCACAGATACGCAGTATTTT. Translating gives CAISETRPSTDTQYF.

Points on this clonotype: At one of its ends the junction is not consistent with the germline gene, which may arise from a read error. This rearrangement joins TRBV20-1 to TRBJ2-3, with TRBD2 matching 12 bases. The CDR3 runs 16 residues. The germline V gene has CDR1 DFQATT and CDR2 SNEGSKA (reference sequence). The CDR3 loop is CGARPLAGGPLDTQYF. The CDR3 nucleotides are TGCGGTGCTAGACCCCTAGCGGGAGGGCCTCTAGATACGCAGTATTTT.

For this clonotype: The junction does not match germline at one end; this may be a read error. The rearrangement joins TRBV7-9 to TRBJ2-1, with TRBD2 as a possible D gene (5 bases). The CDR3 contains 15 residues. The germline gives CDR1 SEHNR, CDR2 FQNEAQ (reference sequence). Here the CDR3 reads CASSSLRGFGNEQIF. The CDR3, as DNA: TGTGCCAGCAGCTCCCTCAGAGGGTTCGGCAATGAGCAGATCTTC.

V and J are TRBV27 and TRBJ2-7; TRBD2 agrees at 8 bases. CDR1 MNHEY and CDR2 SMNVEV come from the germline V gene (reference sequence). Trimming removed 0 bases from V and 4 bases from J; junction bases left unmatched: 2. The CDR3 is 14 amino acids. In nucleotides, the CDR3 is TGTGCCAGCAGTTTATCGGGCGGGAGGTACGAGCAGTACTTC. It yields the protein CASSLSGGRYEQYF.

A remark on this clonotype: A much larger clone differs by one base, so this may be a read error. J is TRBJ2-7 and V is TRBV4-1; no clear D. Germline loops: CDR1 MGHRA, CDR2 YSYEKL. The CDR3 length is 16 residues. The V end was cut by 4 bases, the J end by 5 bases, with 21 bases between. The CDR3 DNA is TGCGCCAGCAGCCCGGACCCAGGCAGAAAATACAACGAGCAGTACTTC. Translated, it gives CASSPDPGRKYNEQYF.

The chain combines TRBV11-2 with TRBJ2-1; 12 bases align to TRBD2. Trimming removed 4 bases from V and 7 bases from J; junction bases left unmatched: 5. Per germline, CDR1 SGHAT and CDR2 FQNNGV. The CDR3 loop spans 15 amino acids. The CDR3 nucleotides are TGTGCCAGCAGCTCGACTAGCGGGAGACAGAATGAGCAGTTCTTC. Its protein product is CASSSTSGRQNEQFF.

Only one count was recorded for this clonotype. The chain couples TRBV4-3 to TRBJ2-3, with TRBD2 matching 9 bases. Germline trimming cut 0 bases from V and 2 bases from J; bases unmatched to any gene: 3. The germline gives CDR1 LGHNA, CDR2 YSLEER. CDR3 length: 16 residues. CDR3 nucleotide sequence: TGCGCCAGCAGCCAAGAGGCGGGAGGGCTCACAGATACGCAGTATTTT. It codes for CASSQEAGGLTDTQYF.

V gene TRBV7-9 combines with J gene TRBJ2-7; unclear D gene. The CDR3 loop spans 12 amino acids. Per germline, CDR1 SEHNR and CDR2 FQNEAQ (reference sequence). Between the trimmed V and J ends, which lost 5 bases and 4 bases, there was a span of 9 bases. In DNA, the CDR3 is TGTGCCAGCAGCCCAGCCAGGTACGAGCAGTACTTC. It encodes CASSPARYEQYF.

This clonotype was counted ten times or more. This chain uses TRBV19 with TRBJ2-1; no reliable D call. Per the germline V gene, CDR1 is LNHDA and CDR2 is SQIVND (reference sequence). V lost 5 bases, J lost 8 bases, and 13 bases lay in between. The CDR3 consists of 13 residues. The CDR3 DNA reads TGTGCCAGTAGTTTCCCGTCTGGGTATGAGCAGTTCTTC. Translation: CASSFPSGYEQFF.

This chain links TRBV12-3 or TRBV12-4 with TRBJ2-2, with 10 positions matching TRBD1. V gave up 4 bases and J gave up 3 bases; unmatched junction bases: 2. This CDR3 has 15 residues. The CDR3 nucleotides are TGTGCCAGCAGTTATGGGACAGGGGACACCGGGGAGCTGTTTTTT. This sequence encodes CASSYGTGDTGELFF.

A note on this clonotype: As the CDR3 is not closed by the conserved phenylalanine or tryptophan, this likely results from a read error. The genes are TRBV13 and TRBJ2-7, with D uncertain. This CDR3 is built from 13 residues. Germline V gives CDR1 PRHDT, CDR2 FYEKMQ (reference sequence). The germline V and J ends were trimmed by 0 bases and 1 base, with 4 bases remaining between them. In nucleotides, the CDR3 is TGTGCCAGCAGCTTAGGACCTTCCTACGAGCAGTACATC. Protein sequence: CASSLGPSYEQYI.

As regards this clonotype: Relative to the germline gene, one junction end is altered; a read error may explain this. The J gene is TRBJ2-3, the V gene TRBV27, with TRBD2 matching over 8 bases. This CDR3 spans 17 amino acids. CDR1 is MNHEY, CDR2 SMNVEV, per germline (reference sequence). The CDR3 protein is CASILQVGREVGDTKYF. The CDR3 coding sequence is TGTGCCAGCATTTTACAGGTAGGGCGGGAGGTAGGAGATACGAAGTATTTT.

The J gene is TRBJ2-7, the V gene TRBV11-2; either TRBD1 or TRBD2 may supply D (6 bases each). The CDR3 is made up of 14 amino acids. Trimming cost V 2 bases and J 3 bases, with 11 bases left between them. Germline V gene sequence: CDR1 SGHAT, CDR2 FQNNGV. CDR3 sequence reads: CASSLTEGGYEQYF. The CDR3 coding sequence is TGTGCCAGCAGCTTAACCGAGGGGGGCTACGAGCAGTACTTC.

A word on this clonotype: This may arise from a read error, as a much more abundant clone is one base away. No conserved phenylalanine or tryptophan is present at the end of the CDR3, so a read error is the likely explanation. J is TRBJ1-1 and V is TRBV11-2, with a weak D call TRBD1 (5 bases). The CDR3 runs 16 residues. The germline gives CDR1 SGHAT, CDR2 FQNNGV. V dropped 2 bases and J dropped 0 bases, with 13 bases sitting between them. The CDR3 DNA reads as TGTGCCAGCAGCTTAAAACGGGACCCCCTGAACACTGAAGCTTTCTTA. Its translation: CASSLKRDPLNTEAFL.

Comments on this clonotype: The CDR3 ends on some other residue instead of the conserved phenylalanine or tryptophan, so this is likely a read error. V usage is TRBV13 and J usage is TRBJ2-1, with TRBD2 as a possible D gene (6 bases). The germline CDR1 and CDR2 sequences are PRHDT and FYEKMQ (reference sequence). Trimming stripped 3 bases from V and 6 bases from J, with 24 bases between. This CDR3 has 18 amino acids. Here the CDR3 DNA reads TGTGCCAGCAGCTTCACAGGAGCCGGGACTCCGCACTCCAATGAGCAGTTCATC. It is translated as CASSFTGAGTPHSNEQFI.

This chain connects TRBV13 to TRBJ1-1, with 9 bases aligning to TRBD1. The V and J ends lost 5 bases and 5 bases, in that order; junction bases with no gene match: 9. Germline-derived CDR1 and CDR2 are PRHDT and FYEKMQ (reference sequence). The CDR3 consists of 15 residues. The CDR3 sequence is CASSLTGGRRTEAFF. The CDR3 coding sequence is TGTGCCAGCAGCCTGACAGGGGGTAGGAGGACTGAAGCTTTCTTT. Filled out from reference TRBV13 and TRBJ1-1, the complete variable domain reads AAGVIQSPRHLIKEKRETATLKCYPIPRHDTVYWYQQGPGQDPQFLISFYEKMQSDKGSIPDRFSAQQFSDYHSELNMSSLELGDSALYFCASSLTGGRRTEAFFGQGTRLTVV.

J is TRBJ1-5 and V is TRBV19; D perhaps matches TRBD1 (6 bases). The CDR3 spans 13 residues. Germline V gives CDR1 LNHDA, CDR2 SQIVND (reference sequence). The V end lost 6 bases, the J end lost 3 bases, and 9 bases lay between the germline ends. CDR3 nucleotide sequence: TGTGCCAGTAGAGGACAGTCCAATCAGCCCCAGCATTTT. Its protein is CASRGQSNQPQHF.

The chain uses TRBV28 and TRBJ2-5; D is unresolved. There are 16 residues in the CDR3. From germline, CDR1 is MDHEN and CDR2 SYDVKM. The ends were cut back, 4 bases at V and 2 bases at J, with 17 bases in the middle. The CDR3 DNA sequence: TGTGCCAGCAGTTCCTATAAACTGCTACTACAAGAGACCCAGTACTTC. Translated, it gives CASSSYKLLLQETQYF.

The chain is built from TRBV28 and TRBJ2-7; D is unresolved. Germline CDR1 MDHEN, CDR2 SYDVKM. The V end was cut by 4 bases, the J end by 3 bases, with 16 bases between. The CDR3 spans 15 residues. For the CDR3, the DNA is TGTGCCAGCAGTTCCCCCCGGGTCTGGGACTACGAGCAGTACTTC. It yields the protein CASSSPRVWDYEQYF.

The rearrangement uses TRBV6-6 and TRBJ1-6; tentative D call: TRBD1 (5 bases). V gave up 1 base and J gave up 3 bases, with 13 bases separating them. This CDR3 region has 17 residues. Per the germline V gene, CDR1 is MNHNY and CDR2 is SVGAGI (reference sequence). CDR3 DNA sequence: TGTGCCAGCAGTTACTGGAGGGACGTCGGCTATAATTCACCCCTCCACTTT. Translation: CASSYWRDVGYNSPLHF.

This clonotype has at least ten counts. The chain is built from TRBV6-6 and TRBJ1-1; D might be TRBD1 (5 bases). The CDR3 has 12 residues. Trimming stripped 3 bases from V and 4 bases from J, with 6 bases between. CDR1 MNHNY and CDR2 SVGAGI come from the germline V gene (reference sequence). CDR3 in amino acids: CASSYGGTEAFF. CDR3 nucleotides: TGTGCCAGCAGTTATGGGGGCACTGAAGCTTTCTTT.

In its sample, this clonotype was seen many times. The gene calls are TRBV5-1 and TRBJ2-1; 7 bases match TRBD1. This CDR3 has 13 residues. V dropped 4 bases and J dropped 6; count of bases not matched to a gene: 4. The V gene's germline CDR1 is SGHRS and CDR2 YFSETQ. The CDR3 nucleotides are TGCGCCAGCAGCGCCGAGGGGGCCAATGAGCAGTTCTTC. It encodes CASSAEGANEQFF.